The 15 T cell receptor beta chains below were found in one sample sequenced in a study of early T cells in non-severe SARS-CoV-2 infection. Each CDR3 protein is one row after TCRdb ran MiXCR on the 5' RACE reads. The table records around 50,000 distinct CDR3 sequences, 6.2% of them present only once. Sequenced sample: whole blood. These receptors all stem from an adult who was a healthcare worker with PCR-confirmed SARS-CoV-2 infection or an uninfected control (not recorded which).

The chain is built from TRBV20-1 and TRBJ1-1; D is possibly TRBD1 (6 bases). Germline V lookup: CDR1 DFQATT, CDR2 SNEGSKA (reference sequence). The CDR3 extends over 13 amino acids. V was cut by 6 bases and J by 1 base, with 12 bases left in between. The CDR3 DNA sequence: TGCAGTGCACCGGGACAAAGGAACACTGAAGCTTTCTTT. Its translation is CSAPGQRNTEAFF.

This clonotype turned up a few times. The chain uses TRBV11-2 and TRBJ2-5; 7 positions agree with TRBD1. The germline CDR1 and CDR2 sequences are SGHAT and FQNNGV. The CDR3 loop spans 16 amino acids. V dropped 1 base and J dropped 5; count of bases not matched to a gene: 10. CDR3 sequence (DNA): TGTGCCAGCAGCTTAGTAGCCGGGACAGATGGGGAGACCCAGTACTTC. It codes for CASSLVAGTDGETQYF.

This clonotype was seen a handful of times. The chain joins TRBV6-2 or TRBV6-3 to TRBJ1-5, with unresolved D. This CDR3 is 12 amino acids long. The germline gives CDR1 MNHEY, CDR2 SVGEGT. V gave up 2 bases and J gave up 15 bases, with 14 bases separating them. CDR3 DNA: TGTGCCAGCAGTTACACCCCGGACCCTGCGCATTTT. It specifies CASSYTPDPAHF.

Worth noting for this clonotype: A junction boundary mismatches the germline segment, possibly from a read error. The chain couples TRBV29-1 to TRBJ2-1; no clear D. The CDR3 has 10 amino acids. Germline CDR1 reads SQVTM; CDR2 reads ANQGSEA. CDR3: CSVEDYGLLF. CDR3 DNA sequence: TGCAGCGTTGAAGATTATGGCCTGCTCTTC.

This clonotype was counted a few times. The J gene is TRBJ1-2, the V gene TRBV6-2 or TRBV6-3; a weak D match, TRBD1 (5 bases). Trimming removed 0 bases from V and 4 bases from J, with 9 bases in between. The CDR3 is made up of 14 amino acids. Germline loops: CDR1 MNHEY, CDR2 SVGEGT. CDR3 nucleotides: TGTGCCAGCAGTTACTCGCGACAGACCTATGGCTACACCTTC. Protein sequence: CASSYSRQTYGYTF.

This clonotype was detected only a few times. This rearrangement joins TRBV3-1 to TRBJ1-5; 7 bases fit TRBD1. The V gene's germline CDR1 is LGHDT and CDR2 YNNKEL (reference sequence). The CDR3 covers 14 residues. Unmatched junction bases numbered 2, after V lost 1 base and J lost 5 bases. CDR3: CASSQVTGHQPQHF. In nucleotides, the CDR3 is TGTGCCAGCAGCCAAGTGACAGGGCATCAGCCCCAGCATTTT.

This clonotype is classed as medium-sized. V is TRBV30 and J is TRBJ2-5; D is perhaps TRBD1 (6 bases). Germline assignment: CDR1 GTSNPN and CDR2 SVGIG (reference sequence). The CDR3 is made up of 13 amino acids. The germline V and J ends were trimmed by 2 bases and 1 base, with 8 bases remaining between them. The CDR3 DNA reads TGTGCCTGGAGTTGGACAGTCCAAGAGACCCAGTACTTC. Translation: CAWSWTVQETQYF.

This clonotype was seen at least ten times. The chain employs TRBV24-1 and TRBJ2-2, with no clear D. The CDR3 is made up of 15 amino acids. Germline CDR1 reads KGHDR; CDR2 reads SFDVKD. Trimming took off 1 base at V and 1 base at J, with 6 bases between the two ends. The CDR3 loop reads CATSDLRRNTGELFF. CDR3 nucleotide sequence: TGTGCCACCAGTGATTTACGGAGGAACACCGGGGAGCTGTTTTTT.

This clonotype was seen ten or more times. J is TRBJ1-3 and V is TRBV6-5, with unresolved D. Trimming shortened V by 9 bases and J by 0 bases, and 9 bases separated the two germline ends. The CDR3 runs to 13 residues. Germline loops: CDR1 MNHEY, CDR2 SVGAGI. Here the CDR3 reads CASARDSGNTIYF. The DNA of the CDR3 is TGTGCCAGTGCGCGGGACTCTGGAAACACCATATATTTT.

In this sample, this clonotype turned up many times. The rearrangement uses TRBV29-1 and TRBJ1-2; D unresolved. This CDR3 contains 12 residues. From germline, CDR1 is SQVTM and CDR2 ANQGSEA. V dropped 5 bases and J dropped 6 bases, with 13 bases sitting between them. The CDR3 DNA reads TGCAGCGTTATGAGAGGGAAGGATGGCTACACCTTC. Amino acid sequence: CSVMRGKDGYTF.

This clonotype was counted ten times or more. The chain employs TRBV2 and TRBJ2-1; 9 bases agree with TRBD1. CDR1 is SNHLY and CDR2 is FYNNEI in the germline V gene. The CDR3 runs 14 residues. With 2 bases clipped from V and 14 bases from J, the junction kept 10 bases outside the gene matches. The CDR3 is CASSENILGQGEFF. The DNA of the CDR3 is TGTGCCAGCAGTGAAAATATATTGGGACAGGGAGAGTTCTTC.

This rearrangement joins TRBV7-6 to TRBJ2-7; D is possibly TRBD2 (5 bases). Trimming took off 4 bases at V and 3 bases at J, with 7 bases between the two ends. The CDR3 covers 12 residues. Germline V CDR1 and CDR2: SGHVS, FNYEAQ. The CDR3 bases are TGTGCCAGCAGCTCCCGGGACTACGAGCAGTACTTC. It is translated as CASSSRDYEQYF.

This clonotype was observed a few times. The chain combines TRBV28 with TRBJ2-3, with 8 bases matching TRBD2. CDR1 and CDR2 (germline): MDHEN, SYDVKM. V was pared by 3 bases and J by 1 base, with 3 bases of the junction left unmatched. The CDR3 contains 15 residues. The DNA for the CDR3 is TGTGCCAGCAGTTTCAAGCGGGAGCGCACAGATACGCAGTATTTT. Translation: CASSFKRERTDTQYF.

The sample holds many counts of this clonotype. This chain joins TRBV6-1 and TRBJ2-2; 9 bases are shared with TRBD2. Germline assignment: CDR1 MNHNS and CDR2 SASEGT. The junction had 8 bases not matched to a gene; V was cut back by 6 bases and J by 6 bases. The CDR3 totals 15 residues. This chain's CDR3 is CASSAGTSKSGELFF. CDR3 DNA sequence: TGTGCCAGCAGCGCCGGGACTAGCAAATCCGGGGAGCTGTTTTTT.

Many counts were recorded for this clonotype. V gene TRBV7-2 combines with J gene TRBJ2-5; 14 bases align to TRBD2. This CDR3 spans 16 amino acids. Trimming removed 4 bases from V and 4 bases from J; junction bases left unmatched: 5. The germline gives CDR1 SGHTA, CDR2 FQGNSA. The CDR3 loop is CASSSRGTSGGETQYF. The CDR3 region has the DNA TGTGCCAGCAGCTCGCGAGGGACTAGCGGGGGAGAGACCCAGTACTTC.